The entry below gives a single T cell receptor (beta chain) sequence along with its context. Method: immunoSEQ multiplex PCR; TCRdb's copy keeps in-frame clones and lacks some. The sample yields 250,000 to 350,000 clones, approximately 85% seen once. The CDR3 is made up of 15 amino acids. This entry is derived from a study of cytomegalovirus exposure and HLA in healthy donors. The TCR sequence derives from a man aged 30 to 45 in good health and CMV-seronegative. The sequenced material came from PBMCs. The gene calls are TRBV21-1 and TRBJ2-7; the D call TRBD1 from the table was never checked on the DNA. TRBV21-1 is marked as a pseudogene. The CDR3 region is CASSKAGQGIVEQYF. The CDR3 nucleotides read TGTGCCAGCAGCAAAGCGGGACAGGGGATCGTTGAGCAGTACTTC.